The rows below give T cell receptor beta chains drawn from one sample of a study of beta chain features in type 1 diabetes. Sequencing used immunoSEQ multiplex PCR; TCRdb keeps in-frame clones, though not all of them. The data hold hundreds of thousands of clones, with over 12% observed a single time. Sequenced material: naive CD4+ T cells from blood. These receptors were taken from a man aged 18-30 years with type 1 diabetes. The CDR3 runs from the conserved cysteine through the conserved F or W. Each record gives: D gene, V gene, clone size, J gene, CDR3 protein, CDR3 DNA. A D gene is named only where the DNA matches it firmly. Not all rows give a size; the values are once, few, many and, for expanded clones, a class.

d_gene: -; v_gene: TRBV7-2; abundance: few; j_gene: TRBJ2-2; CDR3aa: CASSRRPSIGELFF; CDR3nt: TGTGCCAGCAGCCGTCGACCGTCCATCGGGGAGCTGTTTTTT
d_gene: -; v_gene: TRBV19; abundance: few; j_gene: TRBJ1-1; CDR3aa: CASSPLGRGTEAFF; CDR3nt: TGTGCCAGTAGTCCCCTAGGGCGGGGGACTGAAGCTTTCTTT
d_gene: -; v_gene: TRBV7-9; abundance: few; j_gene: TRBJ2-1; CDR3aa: CASGGAESFF; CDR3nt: TGTGCCAGCGGAGGTGCTGAGTCGTTCTTC
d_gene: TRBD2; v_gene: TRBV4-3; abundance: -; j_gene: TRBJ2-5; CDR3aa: CASSQVPSSGGNKRETQYF; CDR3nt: TGCGCCAGCAGCCAAGTCCCCTCCAGCGGGGGTAACAAACGGGAGACCCAGTACTTC
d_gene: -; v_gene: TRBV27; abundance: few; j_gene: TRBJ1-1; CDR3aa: CASSLIQGGTEAFF; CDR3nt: TGTGCCAGCAGTCTAATACAGGGTGGCACTGAAGCTTTCTTT
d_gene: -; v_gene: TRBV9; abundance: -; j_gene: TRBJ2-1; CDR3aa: CASSVGTYSYNEQFF; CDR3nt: TGTGCCAGCAGCGTGGGGACTTACTCCTACAATGAGCAGTTCTTC
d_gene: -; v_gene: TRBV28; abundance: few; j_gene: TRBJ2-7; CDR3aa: CASTSPGTLSYEQYF; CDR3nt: TGTGCCAGCACCTCTCCCGGGACCCTATCCTACGAGCAGTACTTC
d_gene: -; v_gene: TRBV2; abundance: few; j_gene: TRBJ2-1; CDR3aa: CASSTDSGSEQFF; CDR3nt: TGTGCCAGCAGTACGGACTCAGGGAGTGAGCAGTTCTTC
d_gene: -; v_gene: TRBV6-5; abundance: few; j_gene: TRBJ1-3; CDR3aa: CASRPGLAGNTIYF; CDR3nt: TGTGCCAGCAGACCGGGTCTGGCTGGAAACACCATATATTTT
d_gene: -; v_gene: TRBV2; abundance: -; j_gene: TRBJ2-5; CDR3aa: CASSRDQRETQYF; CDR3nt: TGTGCCAGCAGCAGGGACCAGCGGGAGACCCAGTACTTC
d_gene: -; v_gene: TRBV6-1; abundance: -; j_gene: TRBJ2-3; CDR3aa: CASRNGMQYF; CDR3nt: TGTGCCAGCAGGAATGGGATGCAGTATTTT
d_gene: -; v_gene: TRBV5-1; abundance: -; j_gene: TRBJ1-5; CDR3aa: CASSLTGQPQHF; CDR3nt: TGCGCCAGCAGCTTGACGGGTCAGCCCCAGCATTTT
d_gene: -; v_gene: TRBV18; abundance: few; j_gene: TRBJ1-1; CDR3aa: CASSPRENTEAFF; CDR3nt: TGTGCCAGCTCACCAAGGGAGAACACTGAAGCTTTCTTT
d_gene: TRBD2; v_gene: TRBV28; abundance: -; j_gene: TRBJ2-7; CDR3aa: CASSPSIAGRTYEQYF; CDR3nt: TGTGCCAGCAGTCCCTCTATAGCGGGGAGGACCTACGAGCAGTACTTC
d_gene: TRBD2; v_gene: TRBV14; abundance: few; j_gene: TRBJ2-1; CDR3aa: CASSLTPLWTSREDEQFF; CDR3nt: TGTGCCAGCAGCCTAACTCCCCTTTGGACTAGCCGTGAAGATGAGCAGTTCTTC
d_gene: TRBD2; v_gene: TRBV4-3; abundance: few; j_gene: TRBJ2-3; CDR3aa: CASSREAGRTDTQYF; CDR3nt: TGCGCCAGCAGCCGTGAAGCGGGGCGCACAGATACGCAGTATTTT
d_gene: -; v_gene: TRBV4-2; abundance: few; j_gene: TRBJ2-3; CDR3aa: CASSPDGSGTDTQYF; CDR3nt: TGTGCCAGCAGCCCGGATGGTTCAGGGACAGATACGCAGTATTTT
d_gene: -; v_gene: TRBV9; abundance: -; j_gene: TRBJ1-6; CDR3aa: CASSVGGRNNSPLHF; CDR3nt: TGTGCCAGCAGCGTAGGTGGACGTAATAATTCACCCCTCCACTTT
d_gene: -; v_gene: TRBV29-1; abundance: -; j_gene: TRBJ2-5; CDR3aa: CSVEDGREETQYF; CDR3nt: TGCAGCGTTGAAGACGGGCGAGAAGAGACCCAGTACTTC
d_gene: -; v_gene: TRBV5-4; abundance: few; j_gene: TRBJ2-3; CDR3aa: CASSPGTDTQYF; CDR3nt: TGTGCCAGCAGCCCAGGGACAGATACGCAGTATTTT
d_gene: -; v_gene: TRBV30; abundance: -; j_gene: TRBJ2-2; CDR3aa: CAWSKLGTPAHGELFF; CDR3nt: TGTGCCTGGAGTAAATTGGGAACTCCGGCACACGGGGAGCTGTTTTTT
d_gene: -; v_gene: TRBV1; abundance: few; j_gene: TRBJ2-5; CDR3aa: CTSSQDCLSKETQYF; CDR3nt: TGCACCAGCAGCCAAGATTGTCTATCAAAAGAGACCCAGTACTTC
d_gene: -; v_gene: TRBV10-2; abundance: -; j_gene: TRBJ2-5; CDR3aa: CASSESSETQYF; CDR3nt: TGCGCCAGCAGTGAGTCGTCGGAGACCCAGTACTTC
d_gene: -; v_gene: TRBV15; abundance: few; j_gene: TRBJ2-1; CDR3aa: CATSRALRARPEQFF; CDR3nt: TGTGCCACCAGCAGAGCCCTTCGGGCCCGCCCGGAGCAGTTCTTC
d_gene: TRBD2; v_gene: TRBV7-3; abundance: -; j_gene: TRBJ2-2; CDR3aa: CASSSGTRMGTGELFF; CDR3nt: TGTGCCAGCAGCTCCGGGACTAGGATGGGCACCGGGGAGCTGTTTTTT
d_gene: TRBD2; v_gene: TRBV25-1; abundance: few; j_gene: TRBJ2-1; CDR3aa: CASTRRGSGSSYNEQFF; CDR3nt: TGTGCCAGCACTAGGAGGGGAAGCGGGAGCTCCTACAATGAGCAGTTCTTC
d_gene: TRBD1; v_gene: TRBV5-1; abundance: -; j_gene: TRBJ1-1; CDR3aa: CASSWRLPGTGGTEAFF; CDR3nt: TGCGCCAGCAGCTGGCGACTCCCCGGGACAGGGGGCACTGAAGCTTTCTTT
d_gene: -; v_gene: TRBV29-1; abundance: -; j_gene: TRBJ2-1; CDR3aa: CSVPPFSSYNEQFF; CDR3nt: TGCAGCGTTCCCCCATTTAGCTCCTACAATGAGCAGTTCTTC
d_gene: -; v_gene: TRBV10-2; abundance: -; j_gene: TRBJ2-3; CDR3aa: CASSMILTDTQYF; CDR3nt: TGCGCCAGCAGTATGATCCTCACAGATACGCAGTATTTT
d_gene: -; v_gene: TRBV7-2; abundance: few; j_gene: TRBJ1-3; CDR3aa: CASSLPAHLGNTIYF; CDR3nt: TGTGCCAGCAGCTTACCAGCTCACCTCGGAAACACCATATATTTT
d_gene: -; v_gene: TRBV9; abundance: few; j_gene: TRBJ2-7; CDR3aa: CASSVVGSQTYEQYF; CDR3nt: TGTGCCAGCAGCGTAGTGGGCAGCCAAACCTACGAGCAGTACTTC
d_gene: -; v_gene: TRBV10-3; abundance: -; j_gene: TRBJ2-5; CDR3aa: CATIGGFGREGLRTQYF; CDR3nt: TGTGCCACCATTGGGGGCTTCGGCAGGGAGGGCCTGCGGACCCAGTACTTC
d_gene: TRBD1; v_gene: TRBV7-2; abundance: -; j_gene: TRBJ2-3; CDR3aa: CASSLQGGTDTQYF; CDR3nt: TGTGCCAGCAGCTTACAGGGGGGCACAGATACGCAGTATTTT
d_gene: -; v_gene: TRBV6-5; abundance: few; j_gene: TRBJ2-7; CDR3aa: CASSYSPSTYEQYF; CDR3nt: TGTGCCAGCAGTTACTCCCCGAGTACCTACGAGCAGTACTTC
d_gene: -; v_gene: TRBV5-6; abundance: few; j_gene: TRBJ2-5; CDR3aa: CASSPDRQETQYF; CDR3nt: TGTGCCAGCAGCCCCGACAGGCAAGAGACCCAGTACTTC
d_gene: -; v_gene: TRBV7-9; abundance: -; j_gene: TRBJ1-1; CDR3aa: CASSLIEGGTEAFF; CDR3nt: TGTGCCAGCAGCCTGATCGAAGGGGGGACTGAAGCTTTCTTT
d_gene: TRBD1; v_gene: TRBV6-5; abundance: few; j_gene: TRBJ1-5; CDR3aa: CASKRQGNSNQPQHF; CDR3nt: TGTGCCAGCAAACGACAGGGGAATAGCAATCAGCCCCAGCATTTT
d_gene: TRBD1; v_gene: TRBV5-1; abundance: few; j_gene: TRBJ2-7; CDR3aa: CASSSRQGAKLYEQYF; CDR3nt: TGCGCCAGCAGCTCCCGACAGGGGGCCAAACTCTACGAGCAGTACTTC
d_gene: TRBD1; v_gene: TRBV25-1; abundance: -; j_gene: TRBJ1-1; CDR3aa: CASSIRQGGATEAFF; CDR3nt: TGTGCCAGCAGCATCAGACAGGGAGGTGCGACTGAAGCTTTCTTT
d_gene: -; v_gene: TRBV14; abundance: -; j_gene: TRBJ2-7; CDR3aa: CASSLRPGVHEQYF; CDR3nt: TGTGCCAGCAGCCTCCGCCCGGGGGTCCACGAGCAGTACTTC
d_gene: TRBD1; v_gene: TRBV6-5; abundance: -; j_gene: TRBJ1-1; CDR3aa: CASTSLGTGNTEAFF; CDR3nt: TGTGCCAGCACCTCCCTGGGGACAGGGAACACTGAAGCTTTCTTT
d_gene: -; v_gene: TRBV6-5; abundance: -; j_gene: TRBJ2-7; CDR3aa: CASSRQGGSYEQYF; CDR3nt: TGTGCCAGCAGCCGACAGGGAGGGTCCTACGAGCAGTACTTC
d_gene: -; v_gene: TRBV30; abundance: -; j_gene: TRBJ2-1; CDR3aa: CAWRVRTTQYNEQFF; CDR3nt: TGTGCCTGGAGGGTAAGGACTACACAATACAATGAGCAGTTCTTC
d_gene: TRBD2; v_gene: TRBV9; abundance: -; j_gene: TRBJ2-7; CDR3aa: CASSVGSTSGTFTYEQYF; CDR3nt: TGTGCCAGCAGCGTAGGTTCCACTAGCGGGACTTTCACCTACGAGCAGTACTTC
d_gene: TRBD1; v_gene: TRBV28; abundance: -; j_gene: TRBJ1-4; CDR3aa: CASSSGTVPEVGLFF; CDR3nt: TGTGCCAGCAGTTCTGGGACAGTACCAGAGGTAGGACTGTTTTTT